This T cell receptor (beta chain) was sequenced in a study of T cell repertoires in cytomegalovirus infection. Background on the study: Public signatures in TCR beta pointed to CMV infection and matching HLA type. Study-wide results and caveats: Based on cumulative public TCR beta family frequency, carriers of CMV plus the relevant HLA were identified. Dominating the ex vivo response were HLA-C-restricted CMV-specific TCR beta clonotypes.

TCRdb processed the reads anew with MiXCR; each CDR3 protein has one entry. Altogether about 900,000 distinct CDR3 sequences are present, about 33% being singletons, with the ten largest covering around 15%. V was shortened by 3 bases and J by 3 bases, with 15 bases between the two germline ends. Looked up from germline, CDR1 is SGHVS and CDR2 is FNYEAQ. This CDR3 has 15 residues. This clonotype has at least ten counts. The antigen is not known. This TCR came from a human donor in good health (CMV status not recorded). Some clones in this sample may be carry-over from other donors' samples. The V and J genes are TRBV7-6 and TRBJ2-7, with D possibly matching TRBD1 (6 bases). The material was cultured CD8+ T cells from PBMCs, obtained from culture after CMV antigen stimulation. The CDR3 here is CASSLSGQPNYEQYF. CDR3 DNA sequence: TGTGCCAGCAGCTTGAGCGGACAGCCAAACTACGAGCAGTACTTC.